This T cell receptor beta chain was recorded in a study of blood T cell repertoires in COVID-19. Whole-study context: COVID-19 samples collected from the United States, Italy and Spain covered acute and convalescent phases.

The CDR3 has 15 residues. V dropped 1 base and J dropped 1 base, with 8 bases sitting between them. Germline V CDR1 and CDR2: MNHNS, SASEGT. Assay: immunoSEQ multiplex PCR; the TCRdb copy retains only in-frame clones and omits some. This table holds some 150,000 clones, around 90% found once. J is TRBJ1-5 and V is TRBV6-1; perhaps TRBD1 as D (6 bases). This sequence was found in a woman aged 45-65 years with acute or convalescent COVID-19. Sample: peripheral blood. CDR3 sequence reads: CASSEGQVSNQPQHF. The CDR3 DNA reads TGTGCCAGCAGTGAAGGACAGGTGAGCAATCAGCCCCAGCATTTT.